This T cell receptor (beta chain) was retrieved from a study of PD-1 blockade in classical Hodgkin lymphoma (TCRdb year 2020). Concerning the study at large: Nivolumab dosing was 3 mg/kg intravenously every 2 weeks, continuing until either disease progression or unacceptable toxicity. A peripheral blood immune signature of response to PD-1 blockade in classical Hodgkin lymphoma was defined using TCR beta sequencing and CyTOF.

V loses 5 bases, J loses 0 bases, and the germline ends lie 14 bases apart. Sequences MDHEN (CDR1) and SYDVKM (CDR2) are obtained from the germline V gene. Reading from cysteine to phenylalanine, the CDR3 counts 16 amino acids. Only CDR3 DNA is held: 48 bases, read in frame from base 1. Genomic DNA was extracted with the Qiagen DNeasy kit from unsorted PBMCs and from negatively selected CD4+ and CD8+ fractions. Amplification of TCR beta CDR3 regions was done by immunoSEQ multiplex PCR with primers that anneal to V and J segments. A synthetic immune receptor repertoire was used to minimize amplification bias, and any residual bias was removed computationally once sequencing was done. Per the original workflow: Repertoire diversity was quantified as the Shannon entropy index using custom Python scripts. Unsorted, CD4+ and CD8+ repertoires were examined separately, except in combined analyses, for which CD4+ and CD8+ sequences were merged in silico. Clonal expansion was defined as a frequency increase of at least 2-fold after treatment compared with C1D1, and clones undetected at baseline were assigned a pseudocount of 0.5. Clones with 0 or 1 copy at C1D1 were defined as singleton clones, while clones with 2 or more copies were defined as non-singleton clones. Clones expanded in unsorted samples were annotated as CD4+, CD8+ or unknown by matching protein sequences in sorted samples from the same patient. Wilcoxon tests on paired samples were used to test diversity changes from C1D1 to C4D1. Drawn from immuneACCESS, this table holds only the in-frame rearrangements with V and J called that TCRdb kept. Clones are partly lost; checked studies trace under half to an unresolved V gene and leave the rest unexplained. Clone size and V and J calls were adopted from that table, with D and trimming inferred from the DNA. This sample gives over 15,000 clones in total; approximately 80% of them show up just once. The top ten clonotypes cover more than 35% of the sample.

This sample's time point label indicates: cycle 2 day 1 (C2D1) of nivolumab. Every trial patient had relapsed following autologous stem cell transplantation, and prior brentuximab vedotin exposure was what differed among cohorts A, B and C. The trial cohort was composed of around 60 patients with relapsed/refractory classical Hodgkin lymphoma, for whom complete response, partial response or progressive disease was recorded as best overall response. Single-agent nivolumab was administered to trial patients in the multi-cohort phase II CheckMate 205 trial. An independent review committee assessed best overall response by applying the 2007 International Working Group response criteria. Trial PBMCs were obtained immediately prior to nivolumab initiation (C1D1) and on therapy at cycle 2 day 1 and cycle 4 day 1. Peripheral blood was collected in 8 mL Vacutainer Cell Preparation Tubes, from which PBMCs were isolated by centrifugation and then cryopreserved.

As concerns this clone: The clone's antigen remains unknown. Per-base quality was not reported, and no clone a single base away is much larger than it.

On the study overall, not on this receptor specifically: Baseline TCR diversity was reported as lower in newly diagnosed patients than in healthy donors, and lower still in relapsed/refractory patients. CD4+ but not CD8+ TCR diversity rose significantly by C4D1 (p=0.0027 vs p=0.16), most apparent in complete responders (p=0.02). Diversity was lower in patients who began nivolumab less than 1 year after ASCT, so these patients were left out of later analyses to avoid confounding by immune reconstitution. The study was limited to a single clinical trial cohort, and causes of repertoire differences, possibly disease activity or prior therapy, remained undefined. Among trial patients, those achieving complete response had baseline diversity similar to that of newly diagnosed patients, while diversity was significantly lower in partial responders and progressors.

The sequences come from peripheral blood mononuclear cells (PBMCs), collected before the second cycle of nivolumab. This clonotype was sampled from a human donor with classical Hodgkin lymphoma. The sequence joins TRBV28 to TRBJ1-5, with a tentative D gene TRBD1 over 6 matching bases. The CDR3 region: CASSLGQFYSNQPQHF. The sequence in DNA is TGTGCCAGCAGTCTCGGACAGTTTTATAGCAATCAGCCCCAGCATTTT. Outside the CDR3, residues come from the reference TRBV28 and TRBJ1-5 proteins, so the full variable domain is: DVKVTQSSRYLVKRTGEKVFLECVQDMDHENMFWYRQDPGLGLRLIYFSYDVKMKEKGDIPEGYSVSREKKERFSLILESASTNQTSMYLCASSLGQFYSNQPQHFGDGTRLSIL.